This T cell receptor beta chain was captured in a study of T cell responses to AZD1222 COVID-19 vaccine. V lost 7 bases, J lost 3 bases, and 15 bases lay in between. The CDR3 contains 14 residues. Germline-derived CDR1 and CDR2 are LNHDA and SQIVND (reference sequence). Sequencing was performed with immunoSEQ multiplex PCR; in TCRdb, only in-frame clones are kept and a portion is missing. The sample comprises 120,000 to 150,000 clones, around 90% of which are singletons, and about 4.9% rests with the top ten. Here the sequenced sample was peripheral blood, taken 28 days after the second dose of the MenACWY control vaccine. J is TRBJ1-2 and V is TRBV19, with D perhaps matching TRBD1 (6 bases). The sequence came from an adult who received the MenACWY meningococcal vaccine as a control. The CDR3 reads CASTPGAIYYGYTF. CDR3 DNA: TGTGCCAGTACCCCAGGGGCCATCTACTATGGCTACACCTTC.